This T cell receptor (beta chain) was sequenced in a study of graft-versus-host responses after intestinal transplantation (dated by TCRdb to about 2021). Regarding the complete study: Recipients received multivisceral, liver-intestinal, or isolated intestinal transplants. Every recipient was given anti-thymocyte globulin induction, followed by roughly 3 years of maintenance tacrolimus and steroids. After intestinal transplantation, graft-versus-host and host-versus-graft alloreactive T cell clones were followed in the graft, circulation and bone marrow using bulk TCR-beta CDR3 sequencing. To identify alloreactive clones, pre-transplant mixed lymphocyte reaction products were sequenced and then compared with unstimulated pre-transplant donor and recipient T cells. A cohort of under 30 intestinal transplant recipients, including one retransplant, was enrolled, and a few patients lacking pretransplant specimens were excluded. Donor T cell macrochimerism was defined as a peak of at least 4% donor T cells among recipient peripheral blood mononuclear cells. Samples from a few later patients were sequenced in-house on an Illumina MiSeq with MiXCR processing rather than by the commercial service. Results and caveats for the whole study, not just this receptor: Peak levels of circulating GvH clones were associated with declines in HvG clones early after transplant. The conclusions were limited by the relatively low number and heterogeneity of the intestinal transplant patients. High GvH to HvG T cell clonal ratios were observed in the allografts of patients with donor T cell macrochimerism. GvH clones turned up in recipient bone marrow, with some appearing earlier in ileal mucosa or blood, a pattern consistent with an intestinal mucosal origin.

On this clone itself: There is no known antigen for this receptor. Base qualities are not provided; no much larger clone lies one nucleotide away.

Read against the paper, the sample's time point label means: cells obtained before transplantation from donor or recipient. CD3+CD4+ and CD3+CD8+ populations were FACS-sorted from unstimulated pre-transplant donor and recipient cells taken from spleen or lymph nodes. The protocol used for the library was the immunoSEQ multiplex PCR assay. For most patients, genomic DNA was isolated using the Qiagen DNeasy Blood and Tissue Kit and was shipped frozen to Adaptive Biotechnologies for TCR sequencing. For most patients, high-throughput TCR-beta CDR3 sequencing of genomic DNA was performed by Adaptive Biotechnologies. For the original study's pipeline: Adaptive's ImmunoSEQ software was the source of the TCR sequencing data for 15 to 20 patients, while a few other patients were processed with MiXCR and VDJtools. To correct CD4 versus CD8 sorting errors, any sequence found in both subsets at a frequency ratio below 5:1 was removed. CDR3 nucleotide sequences shared by donor and recipient were removed because the origin of these sequences could not be assigned. To be classed as alloreactive, a clone needed at least 2-fold expansion over unstimulated cells and a minimum CFSE-low frequency of 0.002% (template counts) or 0.001% (read counts). Mappable clones were those detected in sequenced pre-transplant spleen, lymph node, or MLR CFSE-low populations of the donor or recipient. The cumulative frequency of alloreactive clones was calculated as a percentage of all sequences, weighted by copy number. Imported from immuneACCESS, the table was reduced by TCRdb to in-frame sequences with V and J called. These copies leave out some clones; in studies compared against another copy, an unresolved V gene accounts for under half, and the cause of the remainder is not known. The D gene and trimming were derived from the DNA, and the V and J assignments and clone size from that table. For this sample the table gives approximately 88,000 clones, of which approximately 94% were detected only once. Clones ranked in the top ten supply around 0.19% of the sample.

CDR1 and CDR2 were assigned from the germline V gene as SGHTA and FQGNSA. The CDR3, cysteine through phenylalanine, is 18 amino acids long. The CDR3 DNA has 54 bases and is translated from base 1. V drops 1 base and J drops 0 bases, leaving 16 bases in between. The receptor was isolated from a human donor who was the organ donor for an intestinal transplant. Source: unstimulated CD4+ T cells sorted from spleen or lymph node cells, taken before transplant. The receptor chain draws on TRBV7-2 and TRBJ1-3; D gene: possibly TRBD1, on 5 matching bases. The CDR3 in this case is CASSLGGAGTFSGNTIYF. DNA sequence: TGTGCCAGCAGCTTAGGTGGGGCGGGTACGTTCTCTGGAAACACCATATATTTT.